Listed below are T cell receptor beta chains from one sample, sequenced in a study of blood T cell repertoires in COVID-19. The assay was immunoSEQ multiplex PCR, and TCRdb's table has in-frame clones only and misses some. The table records 250,000 to 300,000 clones, 85% to 90% of them present only once. The sequencing input was peripheral blood. The receptors shown here come from a middle-aged man with acute or convalescent COVID-19. Both conserved end residues are part of each CDR3. D genes are given only for firm matches. Some rows mark clone size as missing; the rest say once, few, many or name a class of expanded clone.

>TRBJ1-2|-|-|TRBV6-5
TGTGCCAGCAGTTATTCGGCGGGGACTAACTATGGCTACACCTTC
CASSYSAGTNYGYTF
>TRBJ2-7|-|-|TRBV19
TGTGCCAGTAGTATGAAGAGGGACTCCTACGAGCAGTACTTC
CASSMKRDSYEQYF
>TRBJ2-7|TRBD1|-|TRBV3-1/TRBV3-2
TGTGCCAGCAGCCGGGGGACAGGGGAGAGCGAGCAGTACTTC
CASSRGTGESEQYF
>TRBJ2-7|-|few|TRBV11-2
TGTGCCAGCAGATCACCAGGACAGAAGACCTACGAGCAGTACTTC
CASRSPGQKTYEQYF
>TRBJ1-1|TRBD1|few|TRBV10-3
TGTGCCATAAGGACAGGGGGGAGCACTGAAGCTTTCTTT
CAIRTGGSTEAFF
>TRBJ2-1|TRBD1|-|TRBV24-1
TGTGCCGTGGGACAGGGCTACAATGAGCAGTTCTTC
CAVGQGYNEQFF
>TRBJ1-2|TRBD1|once|TRBV10-3
TGTGCCATCGGCGGGACAGGAAGGTTATATGGCTACACCTTC
CAIGGTGRLYGYTF
>TRBJ1-1|-|few|TRBV5-1
TGCGCCAGCTGCCTAAATTTAATGAACACTGAAGCTTTCTTT
CASCLNLMNTEAFF
>TRBJ2-5|-|-|TRBV11-2
TGTGCCAGCAGCTTAGGTTTCGGGTACCAAGAGACCCAGTACTTC
CASSLGFGYQETQYF
>TRBJ2-6|-|-|TRBV6-5
TGTGCCAGCAGGGGGGGCTCTGGGGCCAACGTCCTGACTTTC
CASRGGSGANVLTF
>TRBJ2-4|-|-|TRBV7-9
TGTGCCAGCGGGACTCTGAACATTCAGTACTTC
CASGTLNIQYF
>TRBJ2-4|-|-|TRBV15
TGTGCCACCAGCAGAACTGGGACTTCCAAAGGGAACATTCAGTACTTC
CATSRTGTSKGNIQYF
>TRBJ2-3|-|-|TRBV6-5
TGTGCCAGCTGCAGGGCTAGCACAGATACGCAGTATTTT
CASCRASTDTQYF
>TRBJ1-1|-|-|TRBV5-1
TGCGCCAGCAGCCCGTTTCCGACAGTGAACACTGAAGCTTTCTTT
CASSPFPTVNTEAFF
>TRBJ2-3|-|-|TRBV11-2
TGTGCCAGCACGGCAGGACTCAATACAGATACGCAGTATTTT
CASTAGLNTDTQYF
>TRBJ1-2|-|-|TRBV18
TGTGCCAGCTTCCATGGGGGCGAAGGCTACACCTTC
CASFHGGEGYTF
>TRBJ1-5|TRBD1|-|TRBV6-2/TRBV6-3
TGTGCCAGCAGTTACCAAGCCGGGACAGGGGGAGCTCAGCCCCAGCATTTT
CASSYQAGTGGAQPQHF
>TRBJ1-2|-|few|TRBV24-1
TGTGCCACCAGTGATAGGAGGGCGCTCGTCTATGGCTACACCTTC
CATSDRRALVYGYTF
>TRBJ1-5|-|-|TRBV28
TGTGCCAGCAGCCCGTCTACCCAGGGTAGCAATCAGCCCCAGCATTTT
CASSPSTQGSNQPQHF
>TRBJ1-4|-|-|TRBV18
TGTGCCAGCTCACTTGCACGGGATGAAAAACTGTTTTTT
CASSLARDEKLFF
>TRBJ2-2|TRBD2|-|TRBV6-1
TGTGCCAGCAGTGACAGCGGGGGTTTCACCGGGGAGCTGTTTTTT
CASSDSGGFTGELFF
>TRBJ2-3|-|-|TRBV5-1
TGCGCCAGCAGCCAGGGGGCAGCGGGGACAGATACGCAGTATTTT
CASSQGAAGTDTQYF
>TRBJ1-2|-|few|TRBV2
TGTGCCAGCAGTGAATCGGTACTCTATGGCTACACCTTC
CASSESVLYGYTF
>TRBJ2-7|-|once|TRBV7-2
TGTGCCAGCAGTCCGGGGAGCCTTTACTACGAGCAGTACTTC
CASSPGSLYYEQYF
>TRBJ2-1|TRBD2|-|TRBV11-2
TGTGCCAGCAGCCTTAGCGGGGTTTTGGGGGATGAGCAGTTCTTC
CASSLSGVLGDEQFF
>TRBJ1-2|-|-|TRBV6-6
TGTGCCAGCAGTCCAGAAGGGGATTACTATGGCTACACCTTC
CASSPEGDYYGYTF
>TRBJ2-3|TRBD2|-|TRBV5-4
TGTGCCAGCAGCTTGACTAGCGGGGGGGCCCTTTATGATACGCAGTATTTT
CASSLTSGGALYDTQYF
>TRBJ1-1|TRBD1|-|TRBV19
TGTGCCAGTAGTCCCAGGACAGGGGGCCTCCGGAACACTGAAGCTTTCTTT
CASSPRTGGLRNTEAFF
>TRBJ2-1|TRBD2|-|TRBV7-2
TGTGCCAGCAGCTTTCGCGGGGGCGCGGGAGGTGAGCAGTTCTTC
CASSFRGGAGGEQFF
>TRBJ1-1|TRBD1|-|TRBV5-1
TGCGCCAGCAGCGGGACAGGGTCGGGGACTGAAGCTTTCTTT
CASSGTGSGTEAFF